The rows below give T cell receptor beta chains drawn from one sample of a study of T-cell reconstitution after alpha-beta-depleted transplantation in children. A single record per CDR3 protein comes from TCRdb applying MiXCR to the PCR reads. Here the sample spans 100,000 to 120,000 distinct CDR3 sequences, over 9% being singletons. This sample comprised PBMCs from the stem cell graft donor, obtained from the stem cell graft. Receptor source: a human donor who donated a stem cell graft to a child with acute lymphoblastic leukemia. Both conserved end residues are part of each CDR3. The D gene is left open where the match is weak. Size tells how often a clone was seen (once, few, many) or the class of an expanded clone, and some rows leave it out.

length: 14; V: TRBV28; size: many; J: TRBJ2-7; D: NA; DNA: TGTGCCAGCAGTTCCTACAGGAACAGGGTCGAGCAGTACTTC; CDR3: CASSSYRNRVEQYF
length: 18; V: TRBV20-1; size: few; J: TRBJ2-6; D: NA; DNA: TGCAGTGCTAGAGAGGGGCAGGGATCTGTGGCTGGGGCCAACGGCCTGACTTTC; CDR3: CSAREGQGSVAGANGLTF
length: 14; V: TRBV5-5; size: many; J: TRBJ2-7; D: NA; DNA: TGTGCCAGCAGCTTGGCGGGACACACCTACGAGCAGTACTTC; CDR3: CASSLAGHTYEQYF
length: 14; V: TRBV12-3/TRBV12-4; size: many; J: TRBJ2-7; D: TRBD2; DNA: TGTGCCAGCAGTCGGACTAGCGGGATAAACGAGCAGTACTTC; CDR3: CASSRTSGINEQYF
length: 15; V: TRBV9; size: many; J: TRBJ2-3; D: TRBD2; DNA: TGTGCCAGCAGCGCTAGCGGGGGGGCATCAGATACGCAGTATTTT; CDR3: CASSASGGASDTQYF
length: 12; V: TRBV25-1; size: many; J: TRBJ2-7; D: TRBD1; DNA: TGTGCCTCCAGAAGGGGGCTCTACGAGCAGTACTTC; CDR3: CASRRGLYEQYF
length: 15; V: TRBV6-2/TRBV6-3; size: NA; J: TRBJ1-1; D: NA; DNA: TGTGCCAGCAGTTCCCTGATGGAGAGGAACACTGAAGCTTTCTTT; CDR3: CASSSLMERNTEAFF
length: 15; V: TRBV19; size: many; J: TRBJ2-3; D: NA; DNA: TGTGCCAGTAAGCCTGACGGGGGTAGCACAGATACGCAGTATTTT; CDR3: CASKPDGGSTDTQYF
length: 13; V: TRBV5-1; size: many; J: TRBJ1-1; D: TRBD1; DNA: TGCGCCAGCAGGCCTGCAGGGGGCGATGAAGCTTTCTTT; CDR3: CASRPAGGDEAFF
length: 14; V: TRBV20-1; size: many; J: TRBJ2-1; D: NA; DNA: TGCAGTGGTAGTTTCCAGCGGCTCTACAATGAGCAGTTCTTC; CDR3: CSGSFQRLYNEQFF
length: 13; V: TRBV5-6; size: many; J: TRBJ1-2; D: NA; DNA: TGTGCCAGCAGCGTCGGGGGTGCGGGAGGCTACACCTTC; CDR3: CASSVGGAGGYTF
length: 15; V: TRBV10-3; size: many; J: TRBJ2-7; D: TRBD2; DNA: TGTGCCATCAGTGAGGAGAGGGAGCGGGGGATCGAGCAGTACTTC; CDR3: CAISEERERGIEQYF
length: 13; V: TRBV12-3/TRBV12-4; size: many; J: TRBJ2-5; D: TRBD1; DNA: TGTGCCAGCGGGGACAGCCACCAAGAGACCCAGTACTTC; CDR3: CASGDSHQETQYF
length: 12; V: TRBV15; size: many; J: TRBJ2-7; D: NA; DNA: TGTGCCACCAGCAGAGATTGGGCAGAGCAGTACTTC; CDR3: CATSRDWAEQYF
length: 14; V: TRBV27; size: many; J: TRBJ1-2; D: NA; DNA: TGTGCCAGCAGTTTAATGGCAGGAGGCTATGGCTACACCTTC; CDR3: CASSLMAGGYGYTF
length: 17; V: TRBV4-1; size: many; J: TRBJ1-3; D: TRBD1; DNA: TGCGCCAGCAGCCAAGATTGGGGACAGGGGTACGGAAACACCATATATTTT; CDR3: CASSQDWGQGYGNTIYF